This T cell receptor (beta chain) was identified in a study of blood T cells in healthy people across ages. Study information: About one barcoded beta molecule was captured per two T cells (by template switching).

Primed by a sample-barcoded 5' primer and a J-beta primer mix, a second PCR proceeded for about 7 to 11 cycles. Researchers report that each sample yielded at least 2.5 million CDR3-containing paired-end reads. TCRdb reprocessed the 5' RACE reads via MiXCR and lists one record per CDR3 protein. This table has hundreds of thousands of distinct CDR3 sequences, more than 50% appearing once. The germline V and J ends were trimmed by 6 bases and 2 bases, with 28 bases remaining between them. The CDR3 consists of 18 residues. Germline CDR1 is SQVTM and CDR2 is ANQGSEA. This clonotype came up a few times. This TCR came from a man in his forties in good health. The gene calls are TRBV29-1 and TRBJ1-2; D might be TRBD1 (5 bases). Sequenced material: blood. For the CDR3, the DNA is TGCAGCGTGTGGGGCGGTAGATTTGGGGAGCGCACCAACTATGGCTACACCTTC. Translation: CSVWGGRFGERTNYGYTF.